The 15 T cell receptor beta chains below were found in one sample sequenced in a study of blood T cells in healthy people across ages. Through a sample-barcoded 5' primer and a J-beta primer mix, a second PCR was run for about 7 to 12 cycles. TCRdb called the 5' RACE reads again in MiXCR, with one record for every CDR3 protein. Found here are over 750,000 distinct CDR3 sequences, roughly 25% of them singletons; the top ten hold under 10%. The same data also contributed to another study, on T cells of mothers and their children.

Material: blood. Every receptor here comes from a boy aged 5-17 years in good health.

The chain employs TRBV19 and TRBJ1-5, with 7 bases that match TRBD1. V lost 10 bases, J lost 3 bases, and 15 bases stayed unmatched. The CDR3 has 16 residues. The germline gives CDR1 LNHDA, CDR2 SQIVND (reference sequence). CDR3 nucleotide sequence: TGTGCCACTCTAGACGTAGGGGGCTCGGTCAATCAGCCCCAGCATTTT. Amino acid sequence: CATLDVGGSVNQPQHF.

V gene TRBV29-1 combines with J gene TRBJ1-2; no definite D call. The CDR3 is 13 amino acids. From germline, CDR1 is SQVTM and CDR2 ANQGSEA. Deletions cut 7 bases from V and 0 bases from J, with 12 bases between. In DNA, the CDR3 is TGCAGCGCTAAAGACGATACTAACTATGGCTACACCTTC. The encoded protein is CSAKDDTNYGYTF.

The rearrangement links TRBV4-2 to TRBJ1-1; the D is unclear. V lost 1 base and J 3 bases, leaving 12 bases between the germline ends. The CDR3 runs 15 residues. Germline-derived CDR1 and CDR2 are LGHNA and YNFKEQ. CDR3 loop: CASSQGSGRDTEAFF. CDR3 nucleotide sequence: TGTGCCAGCAGCCAAGGTTCCGGTAGGGACACTGAAGCTTTCTTT.

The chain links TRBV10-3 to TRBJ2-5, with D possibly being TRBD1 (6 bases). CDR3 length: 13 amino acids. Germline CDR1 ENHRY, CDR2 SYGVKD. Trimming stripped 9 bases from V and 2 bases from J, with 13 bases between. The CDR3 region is CAIRSGEQETQYF. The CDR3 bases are TGTGCCATTCGGTCAGGGGAACAAGAGACCCAGTACTTC.

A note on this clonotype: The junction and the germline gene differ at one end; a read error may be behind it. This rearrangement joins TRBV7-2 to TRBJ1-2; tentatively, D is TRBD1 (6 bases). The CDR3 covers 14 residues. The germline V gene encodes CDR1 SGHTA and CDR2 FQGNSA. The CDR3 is CANSSRGGAFGYTF. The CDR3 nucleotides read TGTGCCAACAGCTCTCGGGGGGGCGCATTTGGCTACACCTTC.

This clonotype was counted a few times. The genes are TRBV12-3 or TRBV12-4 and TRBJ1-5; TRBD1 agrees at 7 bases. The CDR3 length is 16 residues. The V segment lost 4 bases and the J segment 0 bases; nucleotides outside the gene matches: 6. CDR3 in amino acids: CASSWGTADSNQPQHF. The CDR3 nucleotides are TGTGCCAGCAGTTGGGGGACAGCGGATAGCAATCAGCCCCAGCATTTT.

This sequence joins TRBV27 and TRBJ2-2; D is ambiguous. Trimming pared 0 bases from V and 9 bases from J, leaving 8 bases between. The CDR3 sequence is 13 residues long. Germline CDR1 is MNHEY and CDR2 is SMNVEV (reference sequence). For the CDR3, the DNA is TGTGCCAGCAGTTTATCTTCGGGCTGGGAGCTGTTTTTT. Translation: CASSLSSGWELFF.

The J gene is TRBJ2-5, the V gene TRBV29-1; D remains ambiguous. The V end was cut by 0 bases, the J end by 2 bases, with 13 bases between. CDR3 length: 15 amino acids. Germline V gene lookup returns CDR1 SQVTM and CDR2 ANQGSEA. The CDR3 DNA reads TGCAGCGTTGAAGAAGAGACACGGAAACAAGAGACCCAGTACTTC. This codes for CSVEEETRKQETQYF.

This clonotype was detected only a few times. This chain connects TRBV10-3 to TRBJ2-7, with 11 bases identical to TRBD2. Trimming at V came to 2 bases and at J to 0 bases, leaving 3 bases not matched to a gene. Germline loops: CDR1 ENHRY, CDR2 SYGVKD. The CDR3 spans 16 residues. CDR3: CAISETSGGLSYEQYF. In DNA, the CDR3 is TGTGCCATCAGTGAGACTAGCGGGGGCCTCTCCTACGAGCAGTACTTC.

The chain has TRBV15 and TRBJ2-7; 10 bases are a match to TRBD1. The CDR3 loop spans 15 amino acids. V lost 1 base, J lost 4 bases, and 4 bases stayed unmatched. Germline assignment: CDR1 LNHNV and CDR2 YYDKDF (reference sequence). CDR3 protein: CATSRVPGQGYEQYF. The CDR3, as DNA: TGTGCCACCAGCAGAGTACCGGGACAGGGGTACGAGCAGTACTTC.

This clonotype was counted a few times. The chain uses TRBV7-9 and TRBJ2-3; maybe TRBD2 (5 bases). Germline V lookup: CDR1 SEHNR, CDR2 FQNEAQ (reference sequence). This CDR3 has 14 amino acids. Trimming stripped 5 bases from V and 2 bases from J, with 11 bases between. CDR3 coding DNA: TGTGCCAGCAGCCCCCCCGGGAACACAGATACGCAGTATTTT. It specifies CASSPPGNTDTQYF.

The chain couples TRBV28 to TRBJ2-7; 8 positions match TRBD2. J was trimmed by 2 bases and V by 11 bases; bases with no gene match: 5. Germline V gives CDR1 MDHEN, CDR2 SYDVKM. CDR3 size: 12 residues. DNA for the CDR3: TGTGCCGCCACGCGGGGGGCCTACGAGCAGTACTTC. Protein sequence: CAATRGAYEQYF.

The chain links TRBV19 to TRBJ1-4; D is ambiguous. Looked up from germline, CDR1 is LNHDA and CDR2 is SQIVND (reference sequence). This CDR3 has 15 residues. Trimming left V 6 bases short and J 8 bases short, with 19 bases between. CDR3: CASSRTGMKAEKLFF. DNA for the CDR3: TGTGCCAGTAGCAGGACGGGGATGAAGGCAGAAAAACTGTTTTTT.

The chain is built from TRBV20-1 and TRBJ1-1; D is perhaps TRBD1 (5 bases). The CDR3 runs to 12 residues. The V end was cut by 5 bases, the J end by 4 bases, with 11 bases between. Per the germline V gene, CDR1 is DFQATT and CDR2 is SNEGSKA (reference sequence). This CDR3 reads CSADTGVTEAFF. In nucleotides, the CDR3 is TGCAGTGCTGATACAGGAGTCACTGAAGCTTTCTTT.

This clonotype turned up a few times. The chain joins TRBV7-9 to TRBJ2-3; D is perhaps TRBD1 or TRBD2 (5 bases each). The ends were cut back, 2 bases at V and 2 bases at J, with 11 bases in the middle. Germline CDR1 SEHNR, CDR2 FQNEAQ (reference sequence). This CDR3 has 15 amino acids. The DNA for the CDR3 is TGTGCCAGCAGCTTACTTGGGGGTGACACAGATACGCAGTATTTT. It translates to CASSLLGGDTDTQYF.